This T cell receptor (beta chain) was sequenced for a study of T cell responses to AZD1222 COVID-19 vaccine. The V gene's germline CDR1 is MGHDK and CDR2 SYGVNS. Trimming removed 1 base at V and 4 bases at J, with 11 bases between. This CDR3 spans 15 amino acids. Repertoires were generated with immunoSEQ multiplex PCR, while TCRdb's copy carries only in-frame clones and drops some. The sample includes 80,000 to 100,000 clones, roughly 85% of them seen just once. Sequenced here: peripheral blood, sampled 28 days after the second AZD1222 dose. This clonotype originated in an adult who received the AZD1222 COVID-19 vaccine. V is TRBV25-1 and J is TRBJ1-5, with TRBD1 as a possible D gene (5 bases). CDR3 coding DNA: TGTGCCAGCAGTGAATCCGGGCAGGGAAATCAGCCCCAGCATTTT. Residues: CASSESGQGNQPQHF.